The T cell receptor beta chain under discussion was sequenced for a study of response to subunit inactivated influenza vaccine. The study, taken as a whole, reports: The authors put forward the suggestion that each seasonal influenza vaccination may bring in only a limited number of new T cells.

Trimming shortened V by 4 bases and J by 10 bases, and 11 bases separated the two germline ends. CDR3 size: 12 residues. Germline V gene lookup returns CDR1 SGHVS and CDR2 FQNEAQ. TCRdb re-derived calls from the RT-PCR reads in MiXCR, one entry per CDR3 protein. This sample has about 800,000 distinct CDR3 sequences; about 20% occur once, and the top ten carry 10% to 13%. In its sample, this clonotype was seen a few times. As yet, its antigen is unknown. This clonotype originated in a man aged 45 to 65 who received an inactivated influenza vaccine. Sequencing was performed on PBMCs from blood, taken less than 6 days after vaccination. V usage is TRBV7-8 and J usage is TRBJ2-1; D may be TRBD2 (5 bases). This CDR3 reads CASSYSVTEQFF. CDR3 nucleotide sequence: TGTGCCAGCAGCTATAGCGTCACCGAGCAGTTCTTC.